This is a list of T cell receptor beta chains from one sample in a study of T cells in localized non-small cell lung cancer. The assay was immunoSEQ multiplex PCR, and TCRdb's table has in-frame clones only and misses some. The data show fewer than 25,000 clones, approximately 84% seen once. The sequenced sample was peripheral blood, obtained before any cancer treatment. These receptors all come from an older male donor with stage II squamous cell lung carcinoma. The CDR3 runs from the conserved cysteine through the conserved F or W. Fields, in order: V gene, clone size, J gene, D gene, CDR3 DNA, CDR3 protein. The D gene is left open where the match is weak. For some rows the clone size is stated as once, few or many, or as a class when expanded; others skip it.

TRBV7-9	NA	TRBJ1-2	NA	TGTGCCAGCACCCACACCCCTGCGGGGGAAGGCTACACCTTC	CASTHTPAGEGYTF
TRBV5-1	NA	TRBJ2-1	TRBD2	TGCGCCAGCAGCGCCCGGGGGGGCTACAATGAGCAGTTCTTC	CASSARGGYNEQFF
TRBV6-6	NA	TRBJ2-7	NA	TGTGCCAGCAACCCCGCAGGGCCTTCCTACGAGCAGTACTTC	CASNPAGPSYEQYF
TRBV6-1	few	TRBJ1-5	TRBD1	TGTGCCAGCAGTCTCGGAGGGGGCGTTGGCCAGCCCCAGCATTTT	CASSLGGGVGQPQHF
TRBV5-6	NA	TRBJ2-1	TRBD2	TGTGCCAGCAGCTCCACTCTGTGGGGACTAGCCCAAGGCGGACTGGGACAGTTCTTC	CASSSTLWGLAQGGLGQFF
TRBV5-1	NA	TRBJ1-2	NA	TGCGCCAGCAGCTTGGGCACGGGCGAGGGGGGCTACACCTTC	CASSLGTGEGGYTF
TRBV28	once	TRBJ2-1	NA	TGTGCCAGCAGTCCGGGAATCCCCAATGAGCAGTTCTTC	CASSPGIPNEQFF
TRBV5-5	NA	TRBJ2-3	NA	TGTGCCAGCAGCTCAAACCCCCAGGGGAGAGGCACAGATACGCAGTATTTT	CASSSNPQGRGTDTQYF
TRBV5-1	NA	TRBJ2-3	NA	TGCGCCAGCAGCATTCCCGCTGGCACAGATACGCAGTATTTT	CASSIPAGTDTQYF
TRBV7-2	NA	TRBJ1-5	TRBD1	TGTGCCAGCAGCATAGGACAGGGGGGTACCAATCAGCCCCAGCATTTT	CASSIGQGGTNQPQHF
TRBV6-5	NA	TRBJ1-6	NA	TGTGCCAGCAGGACACAGAACAGAAATTCACCCCTCCACTTT	CASRTQNRNSPLHF
TRBV11-2	NA	TRBJ2-2	NA	TGTGCCAGCAGCCCCCTTGCTGTGCGGCCCAACACCGGGGAGCTGTTTTTT	CASSPLAVRPNTGELFF
TRBV2	NA	TRBJ2-1	NA	TGTGCCAGCAGTGAGCGGCTAGCGTCCTACAATGAGCAGTTCTTC	CASSERLASYNEQFF
TRBV6-1	NA	TRBJ1-1	NA	TGTGCCAGCAGTCCCCCCGGGGGGTTGAACACTGAAGCTTTCTTT	CASSPPGGLNTEAFF
TRBV21-1	NA	TRBJ2-5	NA	TGTGCCAGCAGCAAGGCAGGGAAGGGAGAGACCCAGTACTTC	CASSKAGKGETQYF
TRBV12-5	NA	TRBJ2-5	TRBD2	TGTGCTAGTGGTCTAGGGGTTATCCCGGGACTAGCGGGGGGGCCGGGGACCCAGTACTTC	CASGLGVIPGLAGGPGTQYF
TRBV6-1	NA	TRBJ2-2	NA	TGTGCCAGCAGTAGGAACACCGGGGAGCTGTTTTTT	CASSRNTGELFF
TRBV11-2	once	TRBJ2-7	TRBD2	TGTGCCAGCAGCCCACTAGCGGGATACGAGCAGTACTTC	CASSPLAGYEQYF
TRBV6-4	NA	TRBJ1-2	TRBD1	TGTGCCAGCAGTTCTACAGGGGGTGGCTACACCTTC	CASSSTGGGYTF
TRBV13	NA	TRBJ1-1	NA	TGTGCCAGCAGCCTAAGAAGTAGGACGGGAGACACTGAAGCTTTCTTT	CASSLRSRTGDTEAFF
TRBV5-1	NA	TRBJ2-1	TRBD1	TGCGCCAGCAGCTTCGGGGACAGCTACAATGAGCAGTTCTTC	CASSFGDSYNEQFF
TRBV30	NA	TRBJ1-3	TRBD1	TGTGCCTGGTTCCGGGACAGGGGTCCTGGAAACACCATATATTTT	CAWFRDRGPGNTIYF
TRBV4-1	NA	TRBJ2-7	TRBD1	TGCGCCAGCAGGGGAACCGGGACAGGGGGCTACGAGCAGTACTTC	CASRGTGTGGYEQYF
TRBV4-3	NA	TRBJ1-4	NA	TGCGCCAGCAGCCAAGACACCGGGAGGCATGAAAAACTGTTTTTT	CASSQDTGRHEKLFF
TRBV7-2	NA	TRBJ2-3	NA	TGTGCCAGCAGCCCTCGGCGTGGGGCTAGCGCATCAGATACGCAGTATTTT	CASSPRRGASASDTQYF
TRBV5-6	NA	TRBJ1-2	TRBD1	TGTGCCAGCAGCTTGACAGGGGGCGAACTTAACTATGGCTACACCTTC	CASSLTGGELNYGYTF
TRBV7-2	NA	TRBJ2-2	TRBD1	TGTGCCAGCAGCTTGACAGGGACCGGGGAGCTGTTTTTT	CASSLTGTGELFF
TRBV7-9	NA	TRBJ2-2	NA	TGTGCCAGCAGCATGCAAGGGGCCGGGGAGCTGTTTTTT	CASSMQGAGELFF
TRBV25-1	NA	TRBJ2-7	NA	TGTGCCAGCGGGCTAGTAGAGACCTACGAGCAGTACTTC	CASGLVETYEQYF
TRBV10-3	NA	TRBJ1-3	NA	TGTGCCATCAGACCCGGGAGCCACTCTGGAAACACCATATATTTT	CAIRPGSHSGNTIYF
TRBV4-3	NA	TRBJ1-6	TRBD1	TGCGCCAGCAGCCAGAGTTTACCGGGACAGGGAGGGTCACCCCTCCACTTT	CASSQSLPGQGGSPLHF
TRBV11-1	NA	TRBJ2-1	NA	TGTGCCAGCAGCTTAGCGTCTTCTGGAGCGACCTACAATGAGCAGTTCTTC	CASSLASSGATYNEQFF
TRBV19	NA	TRBJ2-1	TRBD2	TGTGCCAGTAGTCCTCGGACTAGCGCCCTCCACAATGAGCAGTTCTTC	CASSPRTSALHNEQFF
TRBV6-1	NA	TRBJ1-5	NA	TGTGCCAGCTCAGAGGGAGTCAATCGTCCCCAGCATTTT	CASSEGVNRPQHF
TRBV9	few	TRBJ2-7	TRBD2	TGTGCCAGCAGCGTCCTTGGGACTAGCGGGAGCAACGAGCAGTACTTC	CASSVLGTSGSNEQYF
TRBV28	NA	TRBJ2-7	NA	TGTGCCAGCAGCCAACAGAGGGGGATTTCCTACGAGCAGTACTTC	CASSQQRGISYEQYF
TRBV7-8	once	TRBJ2-5	NA	TGTGCCAGCAGCTCTCCAGGAAGGGACACACAAGAGACCCAGTACTTC	CASSSPGRDTQETQYF
TRBV5-4	NA	TRBJ1-6	NA	TGTGCCAGCAGCTTGGGACAGCAATATAATTCACCCCTCCACTTT	CASSLGQQYNSPLHF
TRBV6-6	NA	TRBJ1-5	TRBD1	TGTGCCAGCAGTCTCACAGGGGGAAATCAGCCCCAGCATTTT	CASSLTGGNQPQHF
TRBV19	NA	TRBJ2-3	NA	TGTGCCAGTAGTATCGGAGTAGGCCGCACAGATACGCAGTATTTT	CASSIGVGRTDTQYF
TRBV14	NA	TRBJ1-1	NA	TGTGCCAGCAGCCCCATCGGGGGGGTCACTGAAGCTTTCTTT	CASSPIGGVTEAFF
TRBV10-3	NA	TRBJ1-1	NA	TGTGCCATCAGTGATTTTATAGGTGGAGGGGGCACTGAAGCTTTCTTT	CAISDFIGGGGTEAFF
TRBV13	NA	TRBJ1-4	TRBD1	TGTGCCAGCAGCACTAACAGGGGGGTTGGAGAAAAACTGTTTTTT	CASSTNRGVGEKLFF
TRBV23-1	NA	TRBJ2-3	NA	TGCGCCAGCAGTCAAGGGTGGTACGCTACGCAGTATTTT	CASSQGWYATQYF
TRBV9	NA	TRBJ2-1	NA	TGTGCCAGCAGCCTCAATAGCGCCTTTAGCGAGCAGTTCTTC	CASSLNSAFSEQFF
TRBV6-1	NA	TRBJ1-4	TRBD1	TGTGCCAGCATGGTCAGGGGGCAGTTTGGTGAAAAACTGTTTTTT	CASMVRGQFGEKLFF
TRBV19	NA	TRBJ2-1	NA	TGTGCCACCCAGAGCTACAATGAGCAGTTCTTC	CATQSYNEQFF
TRBV7-2	NA	TRBJ2-3	NA	TGTGCCAGCAGACGGATGCTAGATACGCAGTATTTT	CASRRMLDTQYF
TRBV5-1	NA	TRBJ2-7	NA	TGCGCCAGCAGCTTCCAGGGGAGCGGGAACGAGCAGTACTTC	CASSFQGSGNEQYF